The 16 T cell receptor beta chains given below trace back to one sample, sequenced in a study of T cells after yellow fever vaccination. Each CDR3 protein is one row after TCRdb ran MiXCR on the 5' RACE reads. The table shows approximately 350,000 distinct CDR3 sequences, with around a tenth occurring only once. The input for sequencing was PBMCs, taken on the day of the first yellow fever vaccination. Source of these receptors: a man aged 18 to 35 who received the YFV17D yellow fever vaccine.

The chain is built from TRBV29-1 and TRBJ1-2; D perhaps matches TRBD1 (6 bases). The germline V gene has CDR1 SQVTM and CDR2 ANQGSEA. The CDR3 has 13 residues. The V and J ends lost 8 bases and 5 bases respectively, with 18 bases between them. The CDR3 protein is CSNTGRVPYGYTF. Here the CDR3 DNA reads TGCAGCAATACAGGGCGGGTCCCGTATGGCTACACCTTC.

The chain has TRBV29-1 and TRBJ1-4; D is possibly TRBD1 (5 bases). The CDR3 has 13 amino acids. The ends were cut back, 5 bases at V and 2 bases at J, with 9 bases in the middle. Per the germline V gene, CDR1 is SQVTM and CDR2 is ANQGSEA. CDR3 sequence: CSVRGSTNEKLFF. Written as DNA, the CDR3 is TGCAGCGTTAGGGGTTCTACTAATGAAAAACTGTTTTTT.

In its sample, this clonotype was seen a few times. The V gene is TRBV20-1, the J gene TRBJ1-5; 7 nucleotides line up with TRBD1. Germline values: CDR1 DFQATT, CDR2 SNEGSKA (reference sequence). CDR3 size: 14 residues. With V trimmed by 3 bases and J by 0 bases, 2 bases remained unmatched. This chain's CDR3 is CSASPGGSNQPQHF. In DNA form, the CDR3 reads TGCAGTGCTAGTCCAGGGGGTAGCAATCAGCCCCAGCATTTT.

The table lists this clonotype with a few counts. The chain recombines TRBV30 with TRBJ2-1, with TRBD2 matching over 10 bases. This CDR3 comprises 16 residues. Trimming cost V 1 base and J 6 bases; bases outside gene matches: 9. Germline values: CDR1 GTSNPN, CDR2 SVGIG (reference sequence). The CDR3 region has the DNA TGTGCCTGGAGTGGAGCCTTTAGCGGGGGGATCAATGAGCAGTTCTTC. Amino acid sequence: CAWSGAFSGGINEQFF.

This clonotype has at least ten counts. This chain connects TRBV5-1 to TRBJ1-3, with D unclear. Per germline, CDR1 SGHRS and CDR2 YFSETQ. The length of the CDR3 is 15 residues. V was cut by 4 bases and J by 2 bases, with 13 bases left in between. CDR3 in DNA: TGCGCCAGCAGCCTCGATCGGGGAGCTGGAAACACCATATATTTT. Translating gives CASSLDRGAGNTIYF.

V is TRBV7-8 and J is TRBJ2-3, with unresolved D. Trimming left V 2 bases short and J 0 bases short, with 18 bases between. CDR1 is SGHVS, CDR2 FQNEAQ, per germline. This CDR3 region has 18 residues. The CDR3 DNA sequence: TGTGCCAGCAGCTTAATCGGTGTCGGCGGTTGGAGCACAGATACGCAGTATTTT. It yields the protein CASSLIGVGGWSTDTQYF.

The chain links TRBV2 to TRBJ1-6; no reliable D call. This CDR3 has 15 amino acids. Germline assignment: CDR1 SNHLY and CDR2 FYNNEI. Between the trimmed V and J ends, which lost 7 bases and 5 bases, there was a span of 15 bases. CDR3: CASTQDGYDNSPLHF. CDR3 DNA: TGTGCCAGCACCCAGGATGGGTACGATAATTCACCCCTCCACTTT.

The V call is TRBV10-3, the J call TRBJ1-1; the D gene is possibly TRBD1 (5 bases). This CDR3 region has 13 residues. V lost 3 bases, J lost 5 bases, and 10 bases lay in between. The V gene's germline CDR1 is ENHRY and CDR2 SYGVKD. The CDR3 DNA sequence: TGTGCCATCAGTGACCTAGGGGCGACTGAAGCTTTCTTT. This sequence encodes CAISDLGATEAFF.

This rearrangement joins TRBV9 to TRBJ1-5, with 8 bases lining up with TRBD1. Losses at the gene ends were 4 bases for V and 6 bases for J; bases not matched to a gene: 6. This CDR3 contains 14 residues. CDR1 is SGDLS, CDR2 YYNGEE, per germline. The CDR3 sequence: CASSSTGGGQPQHF. CDR3 bases: TGTGCCAGCAGCTCTACAGGGGGAGGTCAGCCCCAGCATTTT. The complete variable domain, with remaining parts taken from reference TRBV9 and TRBJ1-5, reads DSGVTQTPKHLITATGQRVTLRCSPRSGDLSVYWYQQSLDQGLQFLIQYYNGEERAKGNILERFSAQQFPDLHSELNLSSLELGDSALYFCASSSTGGGQPQHFGDGTRLSIL.

This clonotype was picked up a small number of times. The chain employs TRBV29-1 and TRBJ2-3; a possible D gene is TRBD2 (7 bases). The CDR3 extends over 14 amino acids. Germline loops: CDR1 SQVTM, CDR2 ANQGSEA. The V gene lost 2 bases and the J gene lost 6 bases, with 15 bases spanning the gap. The CDR3 DNA follows: TGCAGCGTTGAACCTGCGGGGGCGGGGGATACGCAGTATTTT. Amino acid sequence: CSVEPAGAGDTQYF.

This clonotype was recorded a few times. The CDR3 region is CSARGVTSAYNEQFF. CDR3 bases: TGCAGTGCTAGAGGGGTGACTAGCGCATACAATGAGCAGTTCTTC. The chain couples TRBV20-1 to TRBJ2-1, with 8 bases aligning to TRBD2. The CDR3 runs to 15 residues. Trimming at V came to 1 base and at J to 4 bases, leaving 6 bases not matched to a gene. Germline V gene sequence: CDR1 DFQATT, CDR2 SNEGSKA (reference sequence).

The gene calls are TRBV29-1 and TRBJ2-7; 7 positions match TRBD2. Looked up from germline, CDR1 is SQVTM and CDR2 is ANQGSEA. The CDR3 is 12 residues long. The V gene end was trimmed by 4 bases and the J gene end by 6 bases; junction bases not matched to a gene: 6. The CDR3 bases are TGCAGCGTTGGCGGGGGTAAAGGCGAGCAGTACGTC. Amino acid sequence: CSVGGGKGEQYV.

Only a few counts were recorded for this clonotype. The V and J genes are TRBV7-9 and TRBJ1-2; no definite D call. CDR1 is SEHNR, CDR2 FQNEAQ, per germline (reference sequence). This CDR3 is built from 13 residues. Trimming cost V 2 bases and J 6 bases, with 10 bases left between them. The CDR3 region has the DNA TGTGCCAGCAGCTTAACGGGAGTAAATGGCTACACCTTC. It yields the protein CASSLTGVNGYTF.

This rearrangement joins TRBV18 to TRBJ2-3; D gene unclear. This CDR3 has 15 residues. V lost 3 bases, J lost 1 base, and 11 bases lay in between. Germline V gives CDR1 KGHSH, CDR2 LQKENI. In DNA form, the CDR3 reads TGTGCCAGCTCACCGTCCGCTGGGGGCACAGATACGCAGTATTTT. Its protein is CASSPSAGGTDTQYF.

The chain joins TRBV10-3 to TRBJ2-1; TRBD2 agrees at 9 bases. The V gene end was trimmed by 8 bases and the J gene end by 7 bases; junction bases not matched to a gene: 15. The CDR3 contains 16 residues. Germline values: CDR1 ENHRY, CDR2 SYGVKD. In nucleotides, the CDR3 is TGTGCCATCGGGTTGGGTGTGGCGGGGGGGTCGAATGAGCAGTTCTTC. Residues: CAIGLGVAGGSNEQFF.

This clonotype was counted between two and nine times. This sequence joins TRBV7-2 and TRBJ2-1; D unresolved. CDR1 and CDR2 from the germline V gene are SGHTA and FQGNSA. The ends were cut back, 3 bases at V and 9 bases at J, with 9 bases in the middle. The CDR3 spans 12 residues. The CDR3 loop reads CASSFVFSEQFF. The CDR3 bases are TGTGCCAGCAGCTTTGTGTTTAGTGAGCAGTTCTTC.